This T cell receptor beta chain was sequenced in a study of Ad26.COV2.S vaccination and SARS-CoV-2 variants. About the study: Trial arm assignment for the donor was COV1001 Ad26.COV2.S. Notes on the study in general: Breadth and depth estimates from TCRs may understate total T cell responses.

The CDR3 covers 15 residues. In germline, CDR1 is SQVTM, CDR2 ANQGSEA. Unmatched junction bases numbered 10, after V lost 4 bases and J lost 3 bases. Sequencing was performed with immunoSEQ multiplex PCR; in TCRdb, only in-frame clones are kept and a portion is missing. The sample lists about 470,000 clones, around 90% occurring once. Treatment denoted: roughly 18 received Ad26.COV2.S at low or high dose, single or two shots; about 5 received placebo; per-sample allocation not given. Vaccine and placebo recipients were sampled on day 63 after the first injection. As regards this clone: Its target is not known.

The rearrangement links TRBV29-1 to TRBJ2-7; TRBD2 aligns across 9 bases. Specimen: peripheral blood, collected in a trial of Ad26.COV2.S vaccine versus placebo. The receptor was isolated from a person between 18 and 65 years old who received the Ad26.COV2.S COVID-19 vaccine or a placebo. CDR3 DNA sequence: TGCAGCGTTGGGGGTAGGCGGGAGGGATACTACGAGCAGTACTTC. It translates to CSVGGRREGYYEQYF.